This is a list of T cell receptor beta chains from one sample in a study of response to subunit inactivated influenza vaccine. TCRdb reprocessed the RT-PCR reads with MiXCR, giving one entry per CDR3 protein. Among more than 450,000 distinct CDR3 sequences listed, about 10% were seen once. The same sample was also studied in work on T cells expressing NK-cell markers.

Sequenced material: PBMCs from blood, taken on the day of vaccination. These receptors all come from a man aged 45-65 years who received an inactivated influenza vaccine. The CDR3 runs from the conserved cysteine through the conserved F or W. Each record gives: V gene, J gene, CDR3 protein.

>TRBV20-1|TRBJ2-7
CSAKQRSYEQYF
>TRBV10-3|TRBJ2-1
CAISPTTGIPNEQFF
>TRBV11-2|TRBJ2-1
CASSNRPASNEQFF
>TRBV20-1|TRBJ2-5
CSAAYSGQETQYF
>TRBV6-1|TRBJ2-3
CASSPFPGLAESDTQYF
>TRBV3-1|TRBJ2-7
CASSQRGYEQYF
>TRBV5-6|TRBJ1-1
CASSFGTWNTEAFF
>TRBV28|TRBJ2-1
CASSGRSSGRAPEQFF
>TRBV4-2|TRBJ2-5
CASSPRTSPETQYF
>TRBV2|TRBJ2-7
CASSDGRGLYEQYF
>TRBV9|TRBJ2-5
CASSVAGGGRQETQYF
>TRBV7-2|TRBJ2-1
CASSTKTSGGANEQFF
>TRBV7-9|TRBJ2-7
CASSLGPPYSYEQYF
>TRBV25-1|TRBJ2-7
CASSESVTGLAGYEQYF
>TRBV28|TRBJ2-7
CASSIAGRDEQYF
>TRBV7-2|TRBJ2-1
CASSLAWRPQDEQFF
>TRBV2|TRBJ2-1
CASSEGYNEQFF
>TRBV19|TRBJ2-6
CASSTGQGAAGANVLTF
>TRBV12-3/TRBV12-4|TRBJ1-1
CASSGHTEAFF
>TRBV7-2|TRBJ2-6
CASSLRRSGANVLTF
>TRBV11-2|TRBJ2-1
CASSLEPPVAGYNEQFF
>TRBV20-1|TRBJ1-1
CSARVGGGRTEAFF
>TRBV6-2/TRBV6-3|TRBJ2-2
CASCYLTSGSTRWELFF
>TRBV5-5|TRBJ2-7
CASSLGPISSYEQYF
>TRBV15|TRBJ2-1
CATSWDRASGRSYNEQFF
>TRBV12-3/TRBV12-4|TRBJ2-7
CASSLSRRLLAGYEQYF
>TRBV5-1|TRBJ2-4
CASSFGPGASKNIQYF
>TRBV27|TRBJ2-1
CASSPTDGHYSYNEQFF
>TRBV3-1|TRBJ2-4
CASSQVGRGNIQYF
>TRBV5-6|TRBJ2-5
CASSLNSGTTNQETQYF
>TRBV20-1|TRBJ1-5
CSAPGQGRGNQPQHF
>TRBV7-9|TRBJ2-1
CASSLGTSGINEQFF